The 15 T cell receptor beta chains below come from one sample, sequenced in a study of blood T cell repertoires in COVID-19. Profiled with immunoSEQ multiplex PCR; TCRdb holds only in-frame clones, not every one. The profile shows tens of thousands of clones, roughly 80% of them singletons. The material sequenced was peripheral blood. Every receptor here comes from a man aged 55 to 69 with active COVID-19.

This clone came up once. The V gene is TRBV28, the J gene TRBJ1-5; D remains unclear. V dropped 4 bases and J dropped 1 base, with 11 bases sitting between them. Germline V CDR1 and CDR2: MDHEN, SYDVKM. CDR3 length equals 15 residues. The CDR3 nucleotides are TGTGCCAGCAGTTCGCTAATGCGAAGCAATCAGCCCCAGCATTTT. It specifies CASSSLMRSNQPQHF.

The CDR3 DNA sequence: TGTGCCAGCAACCCCCCGGGGGATGAGCAGTTCTTC. Translation: CASNPPGDEQFF. This sequence joins TRBV28 and TRBJ2-1; TRBD2 is a possible D gene (6 bases). V was shortened by 7 bases and J by 8 bases, with 12 bases between the two germline ends. CDR1 is MDHEN and CDR2 is SYDVKM in the germline V gene. The CDR3 covers 12 residues. Complete variable domain (other parts from reference TRBV28 and TRBJ2-1): DVKVTQSSRYLVKRTGEKVFLECVQDMDHENMFWYRQDPGLGLRLIYFSYDVKMKEKGDIPEGYSVSREKKERFSLILESASTNQTSMYLCASNPPGDEQFFGPGTRLTVL.

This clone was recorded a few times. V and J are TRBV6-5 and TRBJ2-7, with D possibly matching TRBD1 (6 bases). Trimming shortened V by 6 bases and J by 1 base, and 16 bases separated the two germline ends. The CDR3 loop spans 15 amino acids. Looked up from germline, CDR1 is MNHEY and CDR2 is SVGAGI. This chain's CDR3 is CASSSGQPFSYEQYF. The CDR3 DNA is TGTGCCAGCAGCTCCGGACAGCCCTTTTCCTACGAGCAGTACTTC.

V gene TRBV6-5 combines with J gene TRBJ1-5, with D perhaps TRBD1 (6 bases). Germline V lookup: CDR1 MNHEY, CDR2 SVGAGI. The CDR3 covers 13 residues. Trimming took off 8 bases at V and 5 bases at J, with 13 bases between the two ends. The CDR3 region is CASFGGPYQPQHF. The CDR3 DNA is TGTGCCAGCTTCGGGGGGCCGTATCAGCCCCAGCATTTT.

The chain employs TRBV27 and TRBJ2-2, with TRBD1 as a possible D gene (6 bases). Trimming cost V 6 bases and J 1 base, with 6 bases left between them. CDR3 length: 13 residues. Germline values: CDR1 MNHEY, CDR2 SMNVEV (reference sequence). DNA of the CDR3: TGTGCCAGCAGACAGGGGAACACCGGGGAGCTGTTTTTT. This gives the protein CASRQGNTGELFF.

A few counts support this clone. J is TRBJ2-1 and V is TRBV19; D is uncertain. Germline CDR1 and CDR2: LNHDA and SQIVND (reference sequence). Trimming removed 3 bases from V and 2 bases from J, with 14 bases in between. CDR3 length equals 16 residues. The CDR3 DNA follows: TGTGCCAGTAGTATTGGTCCGTTGGCCCCCTACAATGAGCAGTTCTTC. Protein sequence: CASSIGPLAPYNEQFF.

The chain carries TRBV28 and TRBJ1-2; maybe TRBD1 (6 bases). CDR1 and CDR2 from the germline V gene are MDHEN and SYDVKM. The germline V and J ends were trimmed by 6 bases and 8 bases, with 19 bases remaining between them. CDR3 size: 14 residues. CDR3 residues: CASSPVGGAGGYTF. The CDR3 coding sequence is TGTGCCAGCAGCCCCGTTGGGGGCGCAGGCGGCTACACCTTC.

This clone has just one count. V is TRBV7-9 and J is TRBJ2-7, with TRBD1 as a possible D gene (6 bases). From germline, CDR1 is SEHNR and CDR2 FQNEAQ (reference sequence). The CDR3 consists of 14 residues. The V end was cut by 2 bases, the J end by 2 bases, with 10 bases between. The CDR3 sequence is CASSLTGSPYEQYF. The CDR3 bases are TGTGCCAGCAGCTTAACAGGGTCCCCCTACGAGCAGTACTTC.

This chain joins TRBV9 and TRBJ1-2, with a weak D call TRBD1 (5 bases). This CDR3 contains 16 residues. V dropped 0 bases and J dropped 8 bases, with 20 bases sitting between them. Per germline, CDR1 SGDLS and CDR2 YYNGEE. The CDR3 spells CASSVGFSTHGGGYTF. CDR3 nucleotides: TGTGCCAGCAGCGTAGGATTTAGCACCCACGGGGGAGGCTACACCTTC.

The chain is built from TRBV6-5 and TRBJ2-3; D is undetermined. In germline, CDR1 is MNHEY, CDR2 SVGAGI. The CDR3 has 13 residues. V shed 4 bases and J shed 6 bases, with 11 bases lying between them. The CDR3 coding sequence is TGTGCCAGCAGTTCGATCCCCTACGATACGCAGTATTTT. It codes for CASSSIPYDTQYF.

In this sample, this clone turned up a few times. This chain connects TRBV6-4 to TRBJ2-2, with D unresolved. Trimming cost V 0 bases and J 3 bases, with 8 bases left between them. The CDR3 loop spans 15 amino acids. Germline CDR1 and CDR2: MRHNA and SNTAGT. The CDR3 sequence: CASSDSNADTGELFF. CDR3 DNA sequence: TGTGCCAGCAGTGACTCGAATGCGGACACCGGGGAGCTGTTTTTT.

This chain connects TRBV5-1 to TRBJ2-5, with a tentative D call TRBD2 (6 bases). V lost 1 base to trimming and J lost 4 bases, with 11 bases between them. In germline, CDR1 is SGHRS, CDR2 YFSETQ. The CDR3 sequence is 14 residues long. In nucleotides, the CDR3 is TGCGCCAGCAGCTTGCAGGAGGGGCGAGAGACCCAGTACTTC. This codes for CASSLQEGRETQYF.

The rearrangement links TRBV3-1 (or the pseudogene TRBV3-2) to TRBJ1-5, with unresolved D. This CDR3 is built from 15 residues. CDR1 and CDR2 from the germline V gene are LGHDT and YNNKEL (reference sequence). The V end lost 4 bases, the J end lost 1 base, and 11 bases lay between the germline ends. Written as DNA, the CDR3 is TGTGCCAGCAGCCGAAGTTTGGGCAGCAATCAGCCCCAGCATTTT. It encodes CASSRSLGSNQPQHF.

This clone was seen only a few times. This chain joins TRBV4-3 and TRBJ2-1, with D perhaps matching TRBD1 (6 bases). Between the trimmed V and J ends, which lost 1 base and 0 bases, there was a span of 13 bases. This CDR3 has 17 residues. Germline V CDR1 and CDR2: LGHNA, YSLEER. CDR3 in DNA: TGCGCCAGCAGCCAAGTAATAAGGGGGAGCTCCTACAATGAGCAGTTCTTC. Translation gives CASSQVIRGSSYNEQFF.

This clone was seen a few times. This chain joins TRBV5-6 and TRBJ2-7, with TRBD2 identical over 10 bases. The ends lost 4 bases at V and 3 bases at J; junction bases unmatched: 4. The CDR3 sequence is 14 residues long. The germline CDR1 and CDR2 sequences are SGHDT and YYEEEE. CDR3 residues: CASSEGLANYEQYF. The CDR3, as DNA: TGTGCCAGCAGCGAGGGACTAGCGAACTACGAGCAGTACTTC.